This TCR beta chain was recorded in a study of CD8+CD57+ T cells in acquired aplastic anemia. The wider study: Across the sorted CD4+ and CD8+ cells, DNA amounts averaged around 3.2 ug. Study results and limitations: Almost 30 sequences, all CD8+ CDR3, were shared between patients and controls.

V lost 11 bases and J lost 4, with 18 bases in between. Germline CDR1 is SNHLY and CDR2 is FYNNEI. This CDR3 has 15 amino acids. Notes on this clonotype: Its specificity is unknown.

Profiles of TCR beta VDJ and CDR3 were generated from a genomic DNA template. TCRdb redid the calling of the reads with MiXCR, one entry per CDR3 protein. The repertoire holds about 180,000 distinct CDR3 sequences, with approximately 45% as singletons. The origin of this receptor is a human donor in good health. This chain uses TRBV2 with TRBJ2-6; D might be TRBD2 (5 bases). Sequences were obtained from sorted CD4+, CD8+, or CD8+CD57+ T cells (not recorded which) from PBMCs. The DNA for the CDR3 is TGTGCCGGTTCCGATCGGGGTTCCGGGGCCAACGTCCTGACTTTC. Protein: CAGSDRGSGANVLTF.